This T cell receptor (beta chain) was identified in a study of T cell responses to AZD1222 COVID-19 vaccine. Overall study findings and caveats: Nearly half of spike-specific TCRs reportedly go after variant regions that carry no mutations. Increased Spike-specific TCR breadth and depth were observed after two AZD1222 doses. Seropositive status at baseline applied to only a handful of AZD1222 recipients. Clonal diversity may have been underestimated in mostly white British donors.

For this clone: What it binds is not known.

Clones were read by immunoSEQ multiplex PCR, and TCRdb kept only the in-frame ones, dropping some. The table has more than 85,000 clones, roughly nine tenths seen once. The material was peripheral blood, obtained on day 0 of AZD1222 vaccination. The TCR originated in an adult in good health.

The CDR3 region has the DNA TGTGCCAGCAGCTTAGCGAATAGAAATGAAAAACTGTTTTTT. Its translation is CASSLANRNEKLFF. This rearrangement joins TRBV7-9 to TRBJ1-4; D is ambiguous. Germline CDR1 reads SEHNR; CDR2 reads FQNEAQ (reference sequence). V lost 0 bases and J lost 5, with 7 bases in between. The CDR3 totals 14 residues.